A single sample is the source of the 13 T cell receptor beta chains below, sequenced in a study of beta chain features in type 1 diabetes. What was sequenced were expressed TCRB transcripts, since all of the isolated RNA had been reverse transcribed. Clones were sequenced by immunoSEQ multiplex PCR, and TCRdb holds only the in-frame ones, with some missing. Counted here are 900,000 or so clones, 17% occurring once; the ten biggest clones make up 0.023%. The sample comprised naive CD4+ T cells from blood. Every receptor here comes from a woman aged 18-29 years in good health.

This clone has a handful of counts. This chain uses TRBV6-6 with TRBJ1-2; D unresolved. Germline CDR1 and CDR2: MNHNY and SVGAGI (reference sequence). The CDR3 loop spans 11 amino acids. V was pared by 11 bases and J by 8 bases, with 15 bases between. The CDR3 loop reads CACLGVNGYTF. The CDR3 DNA reads as TGTGCCTGCCTTGGGGTCAACGGCTACACCTTC.

This clone has just a few counts. V usage is TRBV5-1 and J usage is TRBJ2-1; D is ambiguous. The CDR3 length is 13 residues. The germline V gene encodes CDR1 SGHRS and CDR2 YFSETQ. The ends were cut back, 4 bases at V and 4 bases at J, with 9 bases in the middle. The CDR3 DNA reads as TGCGCCAGCAGCGAGTCTTGGTACAATGAGCAGTTCTTC. This codes for CASSESWYNEQFF.

This clone was counted a few times. The chain is built from TRBV21-1 and TRBJ2-2. TRBV21-1 constitutes a pseudogene. The length of the CDR3 is 14 residues. The CDR3 bases are TGTGCCAGCAGCAGTGTCCCGAACACCGGGGAGCTGTTTTTT. This gives the protein CASSSVPNTGELFF.

The chain uses TRBV11-2 and TRBJ2-5, with D possibly TRBD1 on 7 matching bases. The CDR3 length is 18 residues. Trimming cost V 5 bases and J 2 bases, with 24 bases left between them. Germline V lookup: CDR1 SGHAT, CDR2 FQNNGV. This CDR3 reads CASSLHKGGQSAQETQYF. CDR3 bases: TGTGCCAGCAGCCTTCACAAGGGGGGACAGTCAGCACAAGAGACCCAGTACTTC.

This clone came up a few times. The CDR3: CSVEGTRAANSNQETQYF. The CDR3 DNA sequence: TGCAGCGTGGAGGGCACTAGAGCGGCAAATTCGAACCAAGAGACCCAGTACTTC. The genes are TRBV29-1 and TRBJ2-5; possible D gene TRBD2, 6 bases. Germline V gives CDR1 SQVTM, CDR2 ANQGSEA. CDR3 length equals 18 residues. V dropped 6 bases and J dropped 0 bases, with 26 bases sitting between them.

This clone was seen a single time. The V and J genes are TRBV28 and TRBJ2-7; perhaps D is TRBD1 or TRBD2 (5 bases each). Trimming shortened V by 6 bases and J by 2 bases, and 14 bases separated the two germline ends. The CDR3 totals 14 residues. Per the germline V gene, CDR1 is MDHEN and CDR2 is SYDVKM. The CDR3 DNA reads as TGTGCCAGCAGCGTTCCGGGACGAGCCTACGAGCAGTACTTC. This sequence encodes CASSVPGRAYEQYF.

This clone appeared a few times. One end of the junction varies from germline; a read error may be responsible. The chain combines TRBV5-4 with TRBJ2-7; D remains unclear. Germline V gene data show CDR1 as SGHNT and CDR2 as YYREEE (reference sequence). The CDR3 is 12 amino acids. Written as DNA, the CDR3 is TGTGCCAGCAGCTTGGAGGGTGTCGGAGTATGCTTC. Its translation is CASSLEGVGVCF.

This clone has a single count. The chain is built from TRBV7-3 and TRBJ2-3; TRBD2 is a possible D gene (6 bases). This CDR3 contains 15 residues. V was pared by 5 bases and J by 6 bases, with 18 bases between. The germline V gene has CDR1 SGHTA and CDR2 FQGTGA. The CDR3 sequence is CASSPGGSGTDTQYF. CDR3 coding DNA: TGTGCCAGCAGCCCCGGGGGTAGCGGTACTGATACGCAGTATTTT.

V and J are TRBV2 and TRBJ2-6, with TRBD1 matching over 8 bases. Trimming cost V 6 bases and J 4 bases; bases outside gene matches: 11. The V gene's germline CDR1 is SNHLY and CDR2 FYNNEI. The CDR3 has 17 residues. This CDR3 reads CASRGRGRLRGANVLTF. CDR3 in DNA: TGTGCCAGCAGAGGCAGGGGGCGACTCAGAGGGGCCAACGTCCTGACTTTC.

The chain is built from TRBV27 and TRBJ2-5; TRBD2 matches 8 bases. This CDR3 has 15 amino acids. After removal of 6 bases from V and 4 bases from J, the junction contained 10 bases not matched to a gene. CDR1 and CDR2 from the germline V gene are MNHEY and SMNVEV (reference sequence). The CDR3 sequence is CASRLPRRGGETQYF. The DNA for the CDR3 is TGTGCCAGCAGACTTCCCCGTCGGGGGGGAGAGACCCAGTACTTC.

The J gene is TRBJ2-1, the V gene TRBV29-1; no clear D gene. Looked up from germline, CDR1 is SQVTM and CDR2 is ANQGSEA. This CDR3 is built from 15 residues. Deletions cut 1 base from V and 3 bases from J, with 13 bases between. The CDR3 spells CSVEGPADNYNEQFF. DNA of the CDR3: TGCAGCGTTGAAGGACCTGCCGACAACTACAATGAGCAGTTCTTC.

CDR3 sequence reads: CASSFSSGANVLTF. In DNA, the CDR3 is TGTGCCAGCAGCTTTTCCTCTGGGGCCAACGTCCTGACTTTC. This sequence joins TRBV7-8 and TRBJ2-6; D gene unclear. The ends were cut back, 3 bases at V and 0 bases at J, with 3 bases in the middle. The CDR3 has 14 residues. Germline CDR1 and CDR2: SGHVS and FQNEAQ.

The gene calls are TRBV6-5 and TRBJ1-5; 8 bases line up with TRBD1. This CDR3 contains 15 residues. Trimming at V came to 6 bases and at J to 3 bases, leaving 7 bases not matched to a gene. The V gene's germline CDR1 is MNHEY and CDR2 SVGAGI. CDR3 DNA sequence: TGTGCCAGCAGCCAAGACAGGGGCCTCAATCAGCCCCAGCATTTT. Encoded protein: CASSQDRGLNQPQHF.